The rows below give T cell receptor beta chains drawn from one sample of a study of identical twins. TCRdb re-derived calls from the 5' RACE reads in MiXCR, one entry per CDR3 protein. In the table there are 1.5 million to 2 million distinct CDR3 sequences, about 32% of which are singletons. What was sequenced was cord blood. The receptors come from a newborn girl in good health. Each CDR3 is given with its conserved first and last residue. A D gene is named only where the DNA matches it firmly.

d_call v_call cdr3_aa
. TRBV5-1 CASSLYGQLTSGIVGYNEQFF
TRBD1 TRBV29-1 CSVAQGAETQYF
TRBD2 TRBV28 CASSLWTSAFQETQYF
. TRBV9 CASSVDGFGDTQYF
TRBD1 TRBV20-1 CSARGTGENSPLHF
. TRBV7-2 CASSRRGTWGTDTQYF
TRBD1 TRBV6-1 CASSEEGTGWAYNEQFF
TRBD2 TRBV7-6 CASSLGLANNEQFF
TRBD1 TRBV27 CASSFWGQGAGGAMNTEAFF
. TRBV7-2 CASTLSNQPQHF
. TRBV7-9 CASSPGQSIHNEQFF
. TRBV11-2 CASSFLPKAFF
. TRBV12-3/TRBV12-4 CASSRIKGHRGAKNQPQHF
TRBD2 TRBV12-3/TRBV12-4 CAKSGGPIGDPIEQYF
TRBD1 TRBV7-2 CASSSWTGTKGYTF
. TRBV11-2 CASSLLRAYEQYF
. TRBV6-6 CASSYMSGVDEQYF
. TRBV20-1 CSAPPMGEATYEQYF
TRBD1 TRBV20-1 CSARARDRSHEQYF
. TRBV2 CASSRGSPSYNEQYF
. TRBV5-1 CASSPLDPTGISYGYTF
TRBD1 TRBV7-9 CASSAREGQADEKLFF
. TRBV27 CASSLSSRLGPLGNEQFF
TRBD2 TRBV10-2 CASSETFKRGVVDTQYF
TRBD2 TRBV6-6 CASSYAGLEEFF
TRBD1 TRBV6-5 CASTIGGTGGFYEQYF